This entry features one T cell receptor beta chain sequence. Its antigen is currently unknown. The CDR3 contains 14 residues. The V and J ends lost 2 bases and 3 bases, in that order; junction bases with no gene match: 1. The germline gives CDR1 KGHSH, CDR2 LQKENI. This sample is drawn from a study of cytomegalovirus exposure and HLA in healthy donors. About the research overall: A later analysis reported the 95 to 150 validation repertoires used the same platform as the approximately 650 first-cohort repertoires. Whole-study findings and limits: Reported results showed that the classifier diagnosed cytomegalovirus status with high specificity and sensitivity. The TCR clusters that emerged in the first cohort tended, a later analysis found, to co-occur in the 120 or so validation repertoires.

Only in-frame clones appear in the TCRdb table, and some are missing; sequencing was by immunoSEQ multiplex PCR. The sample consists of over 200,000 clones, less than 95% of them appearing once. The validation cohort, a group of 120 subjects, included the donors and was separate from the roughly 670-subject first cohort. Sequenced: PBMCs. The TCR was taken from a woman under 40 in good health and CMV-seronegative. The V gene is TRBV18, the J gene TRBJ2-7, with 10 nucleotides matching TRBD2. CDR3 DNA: TGTGCCAGCTCACCAACTAGCGGGAACTACGAGCAGTACTTC. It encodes CASSPTSGNYEQYF. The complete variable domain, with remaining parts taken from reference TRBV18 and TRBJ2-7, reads NAGVMQNPRHLVRRRGQEARLRCSPMKGHSHVYWYRQLPEEGLKFMVYLQKENIIDESGMPKERFSAEFPKEGPSILRIQQVVRGDSAAYFCASSPTSGNYEQYFGPGTRLTVT.